These 3 T cell receptor beta chains were sequenced from one sample in a study of cytomegalovirus exposure and HLA in healthy donors. Assay used: immunoSEQ multiplex PCR; TCRdb lists only in-frame clones, some missing. The sample yields roughly 150,000 clones, 86% seen once. Sequenced: PBMCs. The receptors derive from a woman between 18 and 29 years old in good health and CMV-seronegative.

The chain recombines TRBV4-3 with TRBJ1-3; D unresolved. CDR1 is LGHNA and CDR2 is YSLEER in the germline V gene. CDR3 length: 16 amino acids. V lost 2 bases to trimming and J lost 0 bases, with 11 bases between them. CDR3 sequence reads: CASSQKTAGSGNTIYF. The CDR3 DNA sequence: TGCGCCAGCAGCCAAAAAACGGCGGGCTCTGGAAACACCATATATTTT.

This clone has just one count. The chain carries TRBV19 and TRBJ2-7, with 8 bases lining up with TRBD1. V lost 7 bases to trimming and J lost 2 bases; unmatched junction nucleotides: 7. This CDR3 comprises 14 residues. The germline V gene has CDR1 LNHDA and CDR2 SQIVND (reference sequence). The chain's CDR3 is CASMGQGATYEQYF. CDR3 in DNA: TGTGCCAGTATGGGGCAGGGGGCCACCTACGAGCAGTACTTC.

The sample holds one count of this clone. The chain joins TRBV7-2 to TRBJ1-5, with no clear D. CDR1 SGHTA and CDR2 FQGNSA come from the germline V gene. There are 16 residues in the CDR3. Trimming cost V 2 bases and J 0 bases, with 11 bases left between them. The CDR3 loop is CASSLFPSSSNQPQHF. CDR3 DNA sequence: TGTGCCAGCAGCTTATTCCCTAGTAGTAGCAATCAGCCCCAGCATTTT.